Following are 5 T cell receptor beta chains from one sample sequenced in a study of blood T cell repertoires in COVID-19. The assay was immunoSEQ multiplex PCR, and TCRdb's table has in-frame clones only and misses some. The sample yields approximately 300,000 clones, more than 75% seen once. Sequencing used PBMCs or T cells enriched from blood (not recorded which). Source of these receptors: a woman under 30 who had recovered from COVID-19.

V and J are TRBV7-2 and TRBJ1-5, with D maybe TRBD1 (5 bases). Trimming left V 2 bases short and J 7 bases short, with 9 bases between. Per the germline V gene, CDR1 is SGHTA and CDR2 is FQGNSA. This CDR3 has 13 residues. CDR3 amino acids: CASSLRKGQPQHF. DNA of the CDR3: TGTGCCAGCAGCTTAAGAAAGGGGCAGCCCCAGCATTTT. Full variable domain (outside the CDR3, taken from reference TRBV7-2 and TRBJ1-5): GAGVSQSPSNKVTEKGKDVELRCDPISGHTALYWYRQSLGQGLEFLIYFQGNSAPDKSGLPSDRFSAERTGGSVSTLTIQRTQQEDSAVYLCASSLRKGQPQHFGDGTRLSIL.

The J gene is TRBJ1-1, the V gene TRBV2; no definite D call. V was pared by 8 bases and J by 4 bases, with 23 bases between. The germline V gene has CDR1 SNHLY and CDR2 FYNNEI. This CDR3 is built from 16 residues. CDR3 bases: TGTGCCAGCGGACTAGACTCGGGGTGGTTGGGCACTGAAGCTTTCTTT. Translating gives CASGLDSGWLGTEAFF.

The chain carries TRBV19 and TRBJ1-2; D is unresolved. This CDR3 comprises 15 residues. Between the trimmed V and J ends, which lost 3 bases and 4 bases, there was a span of 15 bases. CDR1 and CDR2 (germline): LNHDA, SQIVND (reference sequence). CDR3 coding DNA: TGTGCCAGTAGTATGGAGAGCGGGCTCGTCTATGGCTACACCTTC. This gives the protein CASSMESGLVYGYTF.

The V gene is TRBV10-3, the J gene TRBJ1-1; D is possibly TRBD1 (6 bases). V lost 2 bases and J lost 3, with 10 bases in between. The CDR3 is 14 residues long. Germline V lookup: CDR1 ENHRY, CDR2 SYGVKD. Here the CDR3 DNA reads TGTGCCATCAGTGAGGGGGGGGCTTACACTGAAGCTTTCTTT. The encoded protein is CAISEGGAYTEAFF.

The chain uses TRBV2 and TRBJ2-3; no definite D call. This CDR3 comprises 13 residues. The V end lost 4 bases, the J end lost 7 bases, and 12 bases lay between the germline ends. The germline gives CDR1 SNHLY, CDR2 FYNNEI. CDR3 in DNA: TGTGCCAGCAGTGTAGGTGAGGATAATACGCAGTATTTT. Translated: CASSVGEDNTQYF.